This passage covers 30 T cell receptor beta chains from one sample sequenced in a study of blood T cell repertoires in COVID-19 (dated by TCRdb to about 2020). The library was obtained by the immunoSEQ multiplex PCR assay. This immuneACCESS table, as held by TCRdb, lists in-frame sequences with V and J called but not all clones. Of the missing ones, under half trace to an unresolved V gene in checked studies; the others have no known cause. This sample lists around 250,000 clones; roughly 85% were detected once. The ten most abundant clones make up over 1.5% of the sample. The specimen was PBMCs or T cells enriched from blood (not recorded which). These receptors all come from a woman aged 45-65 years who had recovered from COVID-19.

The rearrangement joins TRBV28 to TRBJ1-5; perhaps TRBD1 as D (6 bases). V was shortened by 7 bases and J by 5 bases, with 18 bases between the two germline ends. The CDR3 contains 15 residues. Germline CDR1 is MDHEN and CDR2 is SYDVKM. Here the CDR3 reads CASTGQTRPHQPQHF. As DNA, the CDR3 is TGTGCCAGCACCGGACAGACAAGGCCTCATCAGCCCCAGCATTTT. The whole variable domain, remainder taken from reference TRBV28 and TRBJ1-5, is DVKVTQSSRYLVKRTGEKVFLECVQDMDHENMFWYRQDPGLGLRLIYFSYDVKMKEKGDIPEGYSVSREKKERFSLILESASTNQTSMYLCASTGQTRPHQPQHFGDGTRLSIL.

The chain combines TRBV9 with TRBJ2-5; 14 bases align to TRBD2. V trimming: 4 bases; J trimming: 5 bases; junction bases outside the gene matches: 7. The CDR3 has 16 amino acids. Germline lookup yields CDR1 SGDLS and CDR2 YYNGEE. CDR3 coding DNA: TGTGCCAGCAGCCCGGGGACTAGCGGGAGTTATGAGACCCAGTACTTC. It codes for CASSPGTSGSYETQYF.

The chain couples TRBV7-2 to TRBJ2-1; 9 nucleotides align to TRBD2. This CDR3 region has 15 residues. Germline V gene data show CDR1 as SGHTA and CDR2 as FQGNSA. After removal of 5 bases from V and 5 bases from J, the junction contained 7 bases not matched to a gene. CDR3 residues: CASSRGGLANNEQFF. The CDR3 DNA reads as TGTGCCAGCAGCCGCGGGGGACTAGCCAACAATGAGCAGTTCTTC.

This clone was seen a few times. V usage is TRBV29-1 and J usage is TRBJ2-7; 9 bases agree with TRBD1. The V gene end was trimmed by 7 bases and the J gene end by 2 bases; junction bases not matched to a gene: 9. The CDR3 length is 14 residues. The germline CDR1 and CDR2 sequences are SQVTM and ANQGSEA. CDR3 residues: CSAGEGTGPYEQYF. As DNA, the CDR3 is TGCAGCGCCGGCGAGGGGACAGGGCCCTACGAGCAGTACTTC.

This clone was detected only a few times. The chain carries TRBV7-3 and TRBJ2-1; D remains unclear. This CDR3 region has 13 residues. V gave up 0 bases and J gave up 8 bases, with 8 bases separating them. Germline CDR1 is SGHTA and CDR2 is FQGTGA. CDR3 DNA sequence: TGTGCCAGCAGCTTAACATCCATAGATGAGCAGTTCTTC. Amino acid sequence: CASSLTSIDEQFF.

This clone is a singleton in its sample. The rearrangement links TRBV20-1 to TRBJ1-1, with D possibly being TRBD1 (6 bases). Germline V gene sequence: CDR1 DFQATT, CDR2 SNEGSKA (reference sequence). This CDR3 has 13 amino acids. Trimming stripped 3 bases from V and 7 bases from J, with 15 bases between. The CDR3 bases are TGCAGTGCTAGTGGCAGGGGCGGCAGTGAAGCTTTCTTT. Its protein product is CSASGRGGSEAFF.

The chain employs TRBV18 and TRBJ2-7; TRBD1 aligns across 7 bases. The junction had 7 bases not matched to a gene; V was cut back by 3 bases and J by 2 bases. Germline V gene data show CDR1 as KGHSH and CDR2 as LQKENI. The CDR3 runs 15 residues. The CDR3 region has the DNA TGTGCCAGCTCACCGGATAGGGACAGTACCTACGAGCAGTACTTC. Protein sequence: CASSPDRDSTYEQYF.

V is TRBV11-1 and J is TRBJ2-1; no clear D gene. Trimming left V 5 bases short and J 1 base short, with 12 bases between. The CDR3 is 15 residues long. Germline CDR1 is SGHAT and CDR2 is FQDESV (reference sequence). This chain's CDR3 is CASSPLDESYNEQFF. The CDR3 DNA is TGTGCCAGCAGCCCGTTAGATGAGTCCTACAATGAGCAGTTCTTC.

The chain recombines TRBV18 with TRBJ1-4; 8 nucleotides match TRBD1. There are 17 residues in the CDR3. J was trimmed by 0 bases and V by 5 bases; bases with no gene match: 8. Germline CDR1 is KGHSH and CDR2 is LQKENI. CDR3 sequence: CASSYPGQATTNEKLFF. The DNA of the CDR3 is TGTGCCAGCTCATACCCGGGACAGGCCACAACTAATGAAAAACTGTTTTTT.

CDR3 in DNA: TGTGCCAGTAGTCCGGGGACTAGCGGGAGGAAGCGCAATGAGCAGTTCTTC. Protein sequence: CASSPGTSGRKRNEQFF. This chain links TRBV19 with TRBJ2-1, with TRBD2 matching over 15 bases. Germline CDR1 is LNHDA and CDR2 is SQIVND (reference sequence). This CDR3 is 17 amino acids long. The J segment lost 6 bases and the V segment lost 5 bases, leaving 8 bases of the junction unmatched.

There are a few counts of this clone. This sequence joins TRBV28 and TRBJ1-6; a weak D match, TRBD1 (6 bases). Deletions cut 5 bases from V and 9 bases from J, with 17 bases between. Germline-derived CDR1 and CDR2 are MDHEN and SYDVKM. CDR3 length equals 15 residues. CDR3 in amino acids: CASSDSPGHSSPLHF. The DNA of the CDR3 is TGTGCCAGCAGTGATTCCCCGGGACACAGTTCACCCCTCCACTTT.

The chain uses TRBV4-1 and TRBJ1-5; D is unresolved. Trimming cost V 0 bases and J 5 bases, with 11 bases left between them. The germline V gene encodes CDR1 MGHRA and CDR2 YSYEKL. The CDR3 length is 15 residues. DNA for the CDR3: TGCGCCAGCAGCCAAGATGGACTCCCCGATCAGCCCCAGCATTTT. Translation gives CASSQDGLPDQPQHF.

The rearrangement uses TRBV11-2 and TRBJ1-2; 7 positions match TRBD1. V lost 5 bases and J lost 8; bases outside the gene matches: 5. Germline CDR1 SGHAT, CDR2 FQNNGV. CDR3 length: 12 amino acids. CDR3 loop: CASSETGWGYTF. The DNA of the CDR3 is TGTGCCAGCAGCGAGACAGGGTGGGGCTACACCTTC.

This clone was recorded only once. The CDR3 here is CASRWEGTGELFF. Written as DNA, the CDR3 is TGTGCCAGCAGATGGGAGGGCACCGGGGAGCTGTTTTTT. The gene calls are TRBV27 and TRBJ2-2, with 7 bases that match TRBD2. With 6 bases clipped from V and 4 bases from J, the junction kept 2 bases outside the gene matches. Germline lookup yields CDR1 MNHEY and CDR2 SMNVEV (reference sequence). This CDR3 contains 13 residues.

A few counts support this clone. V is TRBV7-6 and J is TRBJ1-4, with D uncertain. Deletions cut 0 bases from V and 5 bases from J, with 7 bases between. Germline V gene lookup returns CDR1 SGHVS and CDR2 FNYEAQ. This CDR3 is 14 amino acids long. The CDR3 nucleotides are TGTGCCAGCAGCTTAGCGTCACGGAATGAAAAACTGTTTTTT. This sequence encodes CASSLASRNEKLFF.

The genes are TRBV4-2 and TRBJ1-5; D call uncertain. The CDR3 sequence is 14 residues long. Trimming left V 5 bases short and J 6 bases short, with 14 bases between. Germline-derived CDR1 and CDR2 are LGHNA and YNFKEQ. In nucleotides, the CDR3 is TGTGCCAGCAGCTCGTCGATTGGAGGTCAGCCCCAGCATTTT. Translating it yields CASSSSIGGQPQHF.

This chain uses TRBV3-1 (or the pseudogene TRBV3-2) with TRBJ1-4; D possibly corresponds to TRBD1 (5 bases). This CDR3 region has 16 residues. The V and J ends lost 0 bases and 3 bases respectively, with 11 bases between them. Germline CDR1 LGHDT, CDR2 YNNKEL (reference sequence). For the CDR3, the DNA is TGTGCCAGCAGCCAAGATCGGGGGTGGGCTAATGAAAAACTGTTTTTT. It translates to CASSQDRGWANEKLFF.

The gene calls are TRBV5-1 and TRBJ2-7, with D possibly matching TRBD1 (6 bases). This CDR3 is 14 amino acids long. The V end was cut by 2 bases, the J end by 2 bases, with 11 bases between. Germline values: CDR1 SGHRS, CDR2 YFSETQ. The CDR3 nucleotides are TGCGCCAGCAGCTTAGAACAGGGTCCCTACGAGCAGTACTTC. Its protein is CASSLEQGPYEQYF.

The J gene is TRBJ2-3, the V gene TRBV28; TRBD2 matches 10 bases. This CDR3 contains 14 residues. V was clipped by 6 bases and J by 3 bases; unmatched bases: 3. CDR1 and CDR2 from the germline V gene are MDHEN and SYDVKM. CDR3 DNA sequence: TGTGCCAGCAGGCTAGCGGGAGCGACAGATACGCAGTATTTT. Protein: CASRLAGATDTQYF.

The J gene is TRBJ2-1, the V gene TRBV7-9; 11 bases match TRBD2. This CDR3 comprises 16 residues. J gave up 8 bases and V 4 bases, and 10 bases lay outside the gene matches. Germline-derived CDR1 and CDR2 are SEHNR and FQNEAQ (reference sequence). The DNA of the CDR3 is TGTGCCAGCAGCTCAATAGCGGGAGGGCCTCTGGATGAGCAGTTCTTC. Amino acids: CASSSIAGGPLDEQFF.

The genes are TRBV28 and TRBJ2-3, with 7 bases matching TRBD2. This CDR3 contains 15 residues. Germline loops: CDR1 MDHEN, CDR2 SYDVKM. V dropped 4 bases and J dropped 2; count of bases not matched to a gene: 6. CDR3 sequence (DNA): TGTGCCAGCAGTTCACGCGGGGGTTACACAGATACGCAGTATTTT. It yields the protein CASSSRGGYTDTQYF.

The chain links TRBV6-5 to TRBJ1-6, with 10 bases fitting TRBD1. The CDR3 extends over 14 amino acids. Germline V gives CDR1 MNHEY, CDR2 SVGAGI. The V gene end was trimmed by 6 bases and the J gene end by 8 bases; junction bases not matched to a gene: 4. CDR3 in amino acids: CASRPTGGDSPLHF. As DNA, the CDR3 is TGTGCCAGCAGGCCGACAGGGGGCGATTCACCCCTCCACTTT.

The chain is built from TRBV28 and TRBJ1-1; TRBD1 aligns across 8 bases. This CDR3 spans 13 amino acids. The germline V gene encodes CDR1 MDHEN and CDR2 SYDVKM. Trimming removed 11 bases from V and 0 bases from J; junction bases left unmatched: 5. This chain's CDR3 is CAGRTGMNTEAFF. The CDR3 nucleotides read TGTGCCGGAAGGACAGGGATGAACACTGAAGCTTTCTTT.

This chain links TRBV11-2 with TRBJ1-1, with 8 bases matching TRBD1. The germline V gene encodes CDR1 SGHAT and CDR2 FQNNGV. This CDR3 has 15 amino acids. V was pared by 4 bases and J by 5 bases, with 9 bases of the junction left unmatched. This CDR3 is CASSSLQGARTEAFF. Written as DNA, the CDR3 is TGTGCCAGCAGCTCCCTCCAGGGGGCGCGGACTGAAGCTTTCTTT.

The chain employs TRBV6-6 and TRBJ1-2; a weak D match, TRBD1 (6 bases). The CDR3 is made up of 14 amino acids. Germline CDR1 and CDR2: MNHNY and SVGAGI (reference sequence). With 2 bases removed from V and 4 bases from J, the gap between germline ends came to 11 bases. The CDR3 here is CASSYRGGAYGYTF. CDR3 nucleotide sequence: TGTGCCAGCAGTTACCGGGGGGGGGCCTATGGCTACACCTTC.

Notes on this clone: A read error may account for a junction end that differs from germline. The chain recombines TRBV7-9 with TRBJ2-1, with a tentative D call TRBD2 (6 bases). The germline CDR1 and CDR2 sequences are SEHNR and FQNEAQ (reference sequence). The CDR3 covers 12 residues. The CDR3 protein is CASSLALNEQFF. The CDR3, as DNA: TGTGCCAGCAGCCTAGCGTTAAATGAGCAGTTCTTC.

This clone was recorded once. The rearrangement uses TRBV2 and TRBJ2-7, with D perhaps TRBD2 (5 bases). The CDR3 loop spans 13 amino acids. V was trimmed by 7 bases and J by 9 bases, leaving 19 bases between them. Germline V gene lookup returns CDR1 SNHLY and CDR2 FYNNEI. In DNA, the CDR3 is TGTGCCAGCAAAGGGAGTTCAACTACCGTGCAGTACTTC. This sequence encodes CASKGSSTTVQYF.

The sample holds a few counts of this clone. V and J are TRBV7-9 and TRBJ1-5; D is ambiguous. The CDR3 is made up of 12 amino acids. Germline CDR1 and CDR2: SEHNR and FQNEAQ (reference sequence). Trimming took 4 bases from V and 5 from J, leaving 6 bases between them. The CDR3 is CASSSMDQPQHF. The DNA for the CDR3 is TGTGCCAGCAGCTCTATGGATCAGCCCCAGCATTTT.

The V call is TRBV28, the J call TRBJ1-4; TRBD1 matches at 11 bases. Looked up from germline, CDR1 is MDHEN and CDR2 is SYDVKM. V was clipped by 5 bases and J by 7 bases; unmatched bases: 3. The CDR3 has 14 amino acids. The CDR3 sequence is CASSRDRGVEKLFF. The CDR3 DNA reads TGTGCCAGCAGTCGGGACAGGGGGGTTGAAAAACTGTTTTTT.

This chain joins TRBV28 and TRBJ1-5; TRBD1 matches 7 bases. The length of the CDR3 is 14 residues. Per the germline V gene, CDR1 is MDHEN and CDR2 is SYDVKM. Losses at the gene ends were 3 bases for V and 4 bases for J; bases not matched to a gene: 3. CDR3 sequence (DNA): TGTGCCAGCAGTTTCTCCAGGGGGAATCAGCCCCAGCATTTT. Protein: CASSFSRGNQPQHF.